The 4 T cell receptor beta chains reported below all come from one sample, sequenced in a study of cytomegalovirus exposure and HLA in healthy donors. The PCR ran on 60 Vbeta and 13 Jbeta primers. Data came from immunoSEQ multiplex PCR; TCRdb stores just in-frame clones and leaves some out. In the table there are some 60,000 clones, 70% to 85% of which are singletons. Material: PBMCs. The receptors originated from a man aged 35-49 years in good health and CMV-seronegative.

V gene TRBV11-3 combines with J gene TRBJ2-5, with 10 bases matching TRBD2. The CDR3 spans 16 residues. Per the germline V gene, CDR1 is SGHNT and CDR2 is YENEEA. Germline trimming cut 2 bases from V and 2 bases from J; bases unmatched to any gene: 5. In DNA form, the CDR3 reads TGTGCCAGCAGCTTAATAGCGGGGGGCCTTCAAGAGACCCAGTACTTC. It codes for CASSLIAGGLQETQYF.

This clone has just one count. The chain couples TRBV7-9 to TRBJ2-1; D possibly corresponds to TRBD1 (6 bases). CDR3 length: 15 residues. V was clipped by 2 bases and J by 7 bases, with 15 bases between them. CDR1 and CDR2 from the germline V gene are SEHNR and FQNEAQ (reference sequence). The CDR3 protein is CASSLRYRDRNEQFF. In DNA form, the CDR3 reads TGTGCCAGCAGCTTAAGGTACAGGGATCGTAATGAGCAGTTCTTC.

J is TRBJ1-1 and V is TRBV18; 8 bases fit TRBD1. Germline loops: CDR1 KGHSH, CDR2 LQKENI. This CDR3 has 16 amino acids. Losses at the gene ends were 3 bases for V and 1 base for J; bases not matched to a gene: 7. This CDR3 is CASSPGTGKWNTEAFF. For the CDR3, the DNA is TGTGCCAGCTCACCGGGGACAGGAAAGTGGAACACTGAAGCTTTCTTT.

The chain employs TRBV4-3 and TRBJ1-2; 9 nucleotides align to TRBD1. The CDR3 runs to 15 residues. V was pared by 0 bases and J by 6 bases, with 5 bases of the junction left unmatched. Per germline, CDR1 LGHNA and CDR2 YSLEER. The CDR3 is CASSQDQDRGNGYTF. The CDR3, as DNA: TGCGCCAGCAGCCAAGACCAGGACAGGGGTAATGGCTACACCTTC.